This T cell receptor beta chain stems from a study of T cells after yellow fever vaccination. General study points: Subsequent booster samples again held most clones from primary vaccination (roughly 95% CD4, about 85% CD8). Researchers noted that a small share of clonotypes showed up in both CD4 and CD8 compartments. It was the secondary response that reached its peak faster, day 5 versus 15, but it was weaker. High-abundance clonotypes from the bulk population could contaminate FACS-sorted repertoires.

The CDR3 totals 16 residues. After removal of 6 bases from V and 8 bases from J, the junction contained 12 bases not matched to a gene. Remarks on this clonotype: Antigen unknown.

From the 5' RACE reads, TCRdb called clonotypes with MiXCR, one entry per CDR3 protein. The sample shows approximately 250,000 distinct CDR3 sequences, over 6.5% of them seen only once. The gene calls are TRBV12-3 or TRBV12-4 and TRBJ2-1, with 11 bases fitting TRBD2. The sample consisted of CD4+ T cells sorted from PBMCs, taken on the day of the yellow fever booster vaccination. The source of this sequence is a man younger than 45 who received the YFV17D yellow fever vaccine. The CDR3 spells CASRYSGRAFSHEQFF. CDR3 sequence (DNA): TGTGCCAGCAGATATAGCGGGAGGGCCTTCTCACATGAGCAGTTCTTC.